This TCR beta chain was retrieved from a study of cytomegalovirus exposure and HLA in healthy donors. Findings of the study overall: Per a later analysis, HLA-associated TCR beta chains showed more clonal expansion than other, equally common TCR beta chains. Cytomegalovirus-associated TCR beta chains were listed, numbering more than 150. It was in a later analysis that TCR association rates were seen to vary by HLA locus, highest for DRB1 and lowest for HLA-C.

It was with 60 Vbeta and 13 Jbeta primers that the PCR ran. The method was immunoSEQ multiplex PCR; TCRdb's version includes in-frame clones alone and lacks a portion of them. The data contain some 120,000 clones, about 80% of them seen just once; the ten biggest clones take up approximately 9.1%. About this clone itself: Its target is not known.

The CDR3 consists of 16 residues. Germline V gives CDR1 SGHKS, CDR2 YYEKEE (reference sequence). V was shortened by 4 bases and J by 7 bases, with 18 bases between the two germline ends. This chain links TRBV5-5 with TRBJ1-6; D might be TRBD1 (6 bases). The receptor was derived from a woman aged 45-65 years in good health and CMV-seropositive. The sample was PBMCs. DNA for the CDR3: TGTGCCAGCAGCCCCGACCCAGGGGTTTCCAATTCACCCCTCCACTTT. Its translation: CASSPDPGVSNSPLHF.